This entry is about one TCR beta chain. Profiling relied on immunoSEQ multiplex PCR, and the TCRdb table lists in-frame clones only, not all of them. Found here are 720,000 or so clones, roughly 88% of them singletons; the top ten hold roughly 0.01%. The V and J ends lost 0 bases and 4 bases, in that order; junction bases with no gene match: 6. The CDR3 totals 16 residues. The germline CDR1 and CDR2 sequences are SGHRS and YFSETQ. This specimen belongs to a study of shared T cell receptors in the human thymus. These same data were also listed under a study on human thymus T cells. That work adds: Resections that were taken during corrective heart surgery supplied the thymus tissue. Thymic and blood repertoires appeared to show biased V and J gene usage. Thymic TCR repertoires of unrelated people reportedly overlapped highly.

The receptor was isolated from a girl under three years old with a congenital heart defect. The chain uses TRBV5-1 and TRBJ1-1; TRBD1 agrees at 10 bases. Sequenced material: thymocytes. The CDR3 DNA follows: TGCGCCAGCAGCTTGGAACGGGGACAGGGGTCCACTGAAGCTTTCTTT. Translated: CASSLERGQGSTEAFF.